This T cell receptor beta chain was retrieved from a study of blood T cell repertoires in COVID-19. Membership in each cohort depended on participant-reported clinical history. The CDR3 consists of 15 residues. Germline loops: CDR1 SGHRS, CDR2 YFSETQ. The J segment lost 0 bases and the V segment lost 4 bases, leaving 3 bases of the junction unmatched. This clone has just one count. As processed by the authors: Amplification with reference gene primers provided the estimates of nucleated cell counts. Sequenced by immunoSEQ multiplex PCR; TCRdb stores in-frame clones only, minus some. V and J calls plus clone size are reproduced from that table; the DNA served to infer D and trimming. The profile shows over 200,000 clones, less than 85% of them singletons.

This clonotype originated in a man aged 35-49 years who had recovered from COVID-19. The specimen was PBMCs or T cells enriched from blood (not recorded which). This chain connects TRBV5-1 to TRBJ2-3; TRBD2 matches at 9 bases. CDR3 sequence: CASSVSGRSTDTQYF. In nucleotides, the CDR3 is TGCGCCAGCAGCGTTAGCGGGAGAAGCACAGATACGCAGTATTTT.